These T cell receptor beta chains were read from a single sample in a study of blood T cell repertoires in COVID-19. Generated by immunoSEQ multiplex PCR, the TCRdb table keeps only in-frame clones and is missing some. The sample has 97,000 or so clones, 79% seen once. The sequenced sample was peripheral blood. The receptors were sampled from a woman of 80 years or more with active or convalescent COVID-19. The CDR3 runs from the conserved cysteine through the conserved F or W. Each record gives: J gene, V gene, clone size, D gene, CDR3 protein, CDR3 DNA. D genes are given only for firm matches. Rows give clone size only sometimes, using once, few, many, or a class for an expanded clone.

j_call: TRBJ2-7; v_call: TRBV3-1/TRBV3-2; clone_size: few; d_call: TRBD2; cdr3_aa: CASSQDASGFSHEQYF; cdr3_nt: TGTGCCAGCAGCCAAGATGCTAGCGGGTTCTCCCACGAGCAGTACTTC
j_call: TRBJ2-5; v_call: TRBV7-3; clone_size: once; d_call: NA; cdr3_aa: CASSPGQSTQETQYF; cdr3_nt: TGTGCCAGCAGCCCTGGACAGTCTACCCAAGAGACCCAGTACTTC
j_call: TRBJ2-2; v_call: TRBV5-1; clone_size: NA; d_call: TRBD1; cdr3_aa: CASSSTGTGLTGELFF; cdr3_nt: TGCGCCAGCAGCTCCACCGGGACAGGGTTGACCGGGGAGCTGTTTTTT
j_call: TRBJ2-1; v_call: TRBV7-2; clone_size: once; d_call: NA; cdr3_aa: CASSLVARRGNEQFF; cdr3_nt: TGTGCCAGCAGCTTAGTAGCGCGGAGGGGTAATGAGCAGTTCTTC
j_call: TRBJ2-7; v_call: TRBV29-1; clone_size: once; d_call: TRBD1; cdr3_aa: CSVEDRGGWGQTYEQYF; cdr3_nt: TGCAGCGTTGAAGATCGTGGCGGGTGGGGACAGACCTACGAGCAGTACTTC
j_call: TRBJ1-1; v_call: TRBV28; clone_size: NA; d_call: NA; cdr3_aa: CASRGRPEAFF; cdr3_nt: TGTGCCAGCAGGGGGCGCCCTGAAGCTTTCTTT
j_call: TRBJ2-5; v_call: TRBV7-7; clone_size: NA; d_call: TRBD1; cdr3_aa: CASSLRGQGKETQYF; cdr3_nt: TGTGCCAGCAGCCTGAGAGGACAGGGGAAAGAGACCCAGTACTTC
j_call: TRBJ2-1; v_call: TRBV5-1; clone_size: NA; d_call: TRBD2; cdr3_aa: CASSYGLAGVYYEQFF; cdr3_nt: TGTGCCAGCAGCTACGGACTAGCGGGAGTCTACTATGAGCAGTTCTTC
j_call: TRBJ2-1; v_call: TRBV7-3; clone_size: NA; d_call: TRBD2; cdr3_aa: CASSLSQRGVNEQFF; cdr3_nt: TGTGCCAGCAGCTTAAGCCAGCGGGGGGTCAATGAGCAGTTCTTC
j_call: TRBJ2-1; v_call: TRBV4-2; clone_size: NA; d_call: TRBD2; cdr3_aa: CASSPGTSGRAFNEQFF; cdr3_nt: TGTGCCAGCAGCCCCGGGACTAGCGGGAGGGCCTTCAATGAGCAGTTCTTC
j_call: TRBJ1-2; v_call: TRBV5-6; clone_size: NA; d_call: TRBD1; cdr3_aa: CASSAQGAGFYGYTF; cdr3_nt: TGTGCCAGCAGCGCACAGGGGGCGGGTTTCTATGGCTACACCTTC
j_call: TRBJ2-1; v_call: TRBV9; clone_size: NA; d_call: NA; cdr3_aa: CASSVGVGGHNEQFF; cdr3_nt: TGTGCCAGCAGCGTAGGGGTGGGAGGACACAATGAGCAGTTCTTC
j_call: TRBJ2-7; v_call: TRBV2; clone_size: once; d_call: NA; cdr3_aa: CASSDTGTTYEQYF; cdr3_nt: TGTGCCAGCAGCGACACCGGGACAACGTACGAGCAGTACTTC
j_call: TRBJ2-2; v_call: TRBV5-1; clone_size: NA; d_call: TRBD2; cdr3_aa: CASSPGGPAGELFF; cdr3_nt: TGCGCCAGCAGCCCGGGAGGGCCGGCCGGGGAGCTGTTTTTT
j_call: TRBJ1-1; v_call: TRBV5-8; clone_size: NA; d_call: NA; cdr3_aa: CASSRPGALNTEAFF; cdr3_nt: TGTGCCAGCAGCAGGCCGGGAGCACTGAACACTGAAGCTTTCTTT
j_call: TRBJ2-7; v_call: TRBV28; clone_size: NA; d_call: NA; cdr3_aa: CASSLGGALYEQYF; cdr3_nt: TGTGCCAGCAGTTTAGGGGGGGCTCTCTACGAGCAGTACTTC
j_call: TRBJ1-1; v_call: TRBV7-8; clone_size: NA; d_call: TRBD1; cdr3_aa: CASSSLGQGNTEAFF; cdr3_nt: TGTGCCAGCAGCTCCCTGGGACAGGGGAACACTGAAGCTTTCTTT
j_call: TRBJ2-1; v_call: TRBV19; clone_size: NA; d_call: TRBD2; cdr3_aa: CASSIRREASGRDNEQFF; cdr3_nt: TGTGCCAGTAGTATAAGAAGGGAGGCTAGCGGGAGGGACAATGAGCAGTTCTTC
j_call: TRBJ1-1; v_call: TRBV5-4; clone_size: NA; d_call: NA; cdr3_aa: CASSLDLGNTEAFF; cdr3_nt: TGTGCCAGCAGCTTGGATCTAGGGAACACTGAAGCTTTCTTT
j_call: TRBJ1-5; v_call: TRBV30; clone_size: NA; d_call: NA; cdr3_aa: CAWTGEGSNQPQHF; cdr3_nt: TGTGCCTGGACCGGAGAGGGCTCCAATCAGCCCCAGCATTTT
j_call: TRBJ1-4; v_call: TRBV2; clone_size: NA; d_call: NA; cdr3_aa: CASSDSGTKKLFF; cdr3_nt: TGTGCCAGCAGTGATTCCGGGACAAAAAAACTGTTTTTT
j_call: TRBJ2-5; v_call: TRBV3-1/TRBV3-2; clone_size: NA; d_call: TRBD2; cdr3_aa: CASSQGGVETQYF; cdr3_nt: TGTGCCAGCAGCCAGGGGGGGGTGGAGACCCAGTACTTC
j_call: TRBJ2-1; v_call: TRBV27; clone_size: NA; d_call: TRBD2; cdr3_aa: CASSFSGSDDEQFF; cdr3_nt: TGTGCCAGCAGTTTTAGCGGGAGCGACGATGAGCAGTTCTTC
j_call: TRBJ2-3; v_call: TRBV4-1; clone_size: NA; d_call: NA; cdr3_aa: CASSQVVRTDTQYF; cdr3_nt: TGCGCCAGCAGCCAAGTTGTTCGGACAGATACGCAGTATTTT
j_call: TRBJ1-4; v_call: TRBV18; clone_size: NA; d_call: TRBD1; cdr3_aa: CASSENRGPDEKLFF; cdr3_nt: TGTGCCAGCTCAGAAAACAGGGGGCCGGATGAAAAACTGTTTTTT
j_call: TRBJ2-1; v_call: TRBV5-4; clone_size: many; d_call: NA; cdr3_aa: CASSLALNEQFF; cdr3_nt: TGTGCCAGCAGCTTGGCCCTTAATGAGCAGTTCTTC
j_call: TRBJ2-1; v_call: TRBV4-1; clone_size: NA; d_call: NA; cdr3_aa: CASSQEGARSYNEQFF; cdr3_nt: TGCGCCAGCAGCCAAGAGGGGGCGAGGTCCTACAATGAGCAGTTCTTC
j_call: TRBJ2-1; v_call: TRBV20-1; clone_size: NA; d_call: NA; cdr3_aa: CRMGGTHEQFF; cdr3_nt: TGCAGGATGGGGGGTACGCATGAGCAGTTCTTC
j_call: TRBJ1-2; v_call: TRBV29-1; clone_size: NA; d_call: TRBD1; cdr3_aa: CSVDRGQNYGYTF; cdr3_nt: TGCAGCGTTGACAGGGGGCAAAACTATGGCTACACCTTC
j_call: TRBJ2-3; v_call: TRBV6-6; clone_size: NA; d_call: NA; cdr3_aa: CASRRTASTDTQYF; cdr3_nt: TGTGCCAGCAGGCGGACAGCTAGCACAGATACGCAGTATTTT
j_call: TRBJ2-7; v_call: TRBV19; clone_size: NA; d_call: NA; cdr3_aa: CASSPDSVSYEQYF; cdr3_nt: TGTGCCAGTAGTCCCGACAGCGTATCCTACGAGCAGTACTTC
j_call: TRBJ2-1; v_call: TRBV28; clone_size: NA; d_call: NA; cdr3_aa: CASGNTGLYNEQFF; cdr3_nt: TGTGCCAGCGGCAACACCGGACTATACAATGAGCAGTTCTTC
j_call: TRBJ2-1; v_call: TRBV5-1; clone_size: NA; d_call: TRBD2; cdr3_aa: CASSILAGGNNEQFF; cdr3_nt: TGTGCCAGCAGCATTCTAGCGGGAGGGAACAATGAGCAGTTCTTC
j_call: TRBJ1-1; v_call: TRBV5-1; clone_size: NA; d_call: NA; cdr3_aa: CASSNSTNGLTEAFF; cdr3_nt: TGCGCCAGCAGCAATTCCACCAACGGTCTCACTGAAGCTTTCTTT
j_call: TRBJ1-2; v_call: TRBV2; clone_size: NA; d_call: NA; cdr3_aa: CASSEGRYYGYTF; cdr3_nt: TGTGCCAGCAGTGAAGGGCGGTACTATGGCTACACCTTC
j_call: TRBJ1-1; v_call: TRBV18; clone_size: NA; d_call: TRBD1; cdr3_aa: CASSETTGAYTEAFF; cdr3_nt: TGTGCCAGCTCAGAAACGACAGGGGCGTACACTGAAGCTTTCTTT
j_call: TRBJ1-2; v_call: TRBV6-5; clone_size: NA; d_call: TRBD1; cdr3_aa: CASSYRGTGARGYTF; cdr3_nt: TGTGCCAGCAGTTACAGGGGGACAGGGGCTCGTGGCTACACCTTC
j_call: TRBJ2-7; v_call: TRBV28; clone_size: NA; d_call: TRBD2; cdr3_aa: CASSLAGAYEQYF; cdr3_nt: TGTGCCAGCAGTTTAGCGGGAGCATACGAGCAGTACTTC
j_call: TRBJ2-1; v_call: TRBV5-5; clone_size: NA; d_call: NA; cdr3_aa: CASSLLGESYNEQFF; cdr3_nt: TGTGCCAGCAGCTTGTTAGGGGAATCCTACAATGAGCAGTTCTTC
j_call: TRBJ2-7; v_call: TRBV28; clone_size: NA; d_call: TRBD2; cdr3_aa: CASSSPFLPTSGRADAYEQYF; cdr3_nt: TGTGCCAGCAGCAGTCCTTTTCTCCCGACTAGCGGGAGGGCCGACGCCTACGAGCAGTACTTC
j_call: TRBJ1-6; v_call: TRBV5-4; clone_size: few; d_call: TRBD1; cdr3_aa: CASRPTGVTYNSPLHF; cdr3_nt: TGTGCCAGCAGACCAACAGGGGTCACCTATAATTCACCCCTCCACTTT
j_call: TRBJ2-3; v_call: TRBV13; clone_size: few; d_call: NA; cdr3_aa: CASSPGGSDTQYF; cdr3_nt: TGTGCCAGCAGCCCCGGCGGCTCCGATACGCAGTATTTT
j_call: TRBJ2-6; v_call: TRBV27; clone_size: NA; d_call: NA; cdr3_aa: CASTSLQRLPGANVLTF; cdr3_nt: TGTGCCAGCACTTCCCTCCAGAGGTTACCTGGGGCCAACGTCCTGACTTTC
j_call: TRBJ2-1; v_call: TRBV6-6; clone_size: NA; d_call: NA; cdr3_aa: CASSGGTAYNEQFF; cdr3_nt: TGTGCCAGCAGTGGGGGGACAGCGTACAATGAGCAGTTCTTC
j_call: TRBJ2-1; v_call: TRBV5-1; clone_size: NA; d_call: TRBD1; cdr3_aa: CASSLALTGGYNEQFF; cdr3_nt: TGCGCCAGCAGCTTGGCCTTGACAGGGGGATACAATGAGCAGTTCTTC
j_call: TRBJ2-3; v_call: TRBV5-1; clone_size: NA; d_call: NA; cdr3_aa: CASSWGDRDTDTQYF; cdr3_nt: TGTGCCAGCAGCTGGGGGGACAGAGACACAGATACGCAGTATTTT